The 22 T cell receptor beta chains below were found in one sample sequenced in a study of shared T cell receptors in the human thymus (dated by TCRdb to 2020 to 2023). Library preparation employed the immunoSEQ multiplex PCR assay. Imported from immuneACCESS, the table was reduced by TCRdb to in-frame sequences with V and J called. These copies leave out some clones; in studies compared against another copy, an unresolved V gene accounts for under half, and the cause of the remainder is not known. This sample is represented by 540,000 or so clones; approximately 80% of them were singletons. 0.013% of the sample is in the top ten clones. In addition, the sample was reused for a study of human thymus T cells.

The sample taken for sequencing was thymocytes. These receptors all stem from a boy in the first two years of life with a congenital heart defect. Donor details come from another sample of the same person, matched by shared clones.

This clone has a single count. J is TRBJ2-3 and V is TRBV19, with 9 bases that match TRBD1. V dropped 1 base and J dropped 1; count of bases not matched to a gene: 3. Germline V gives CDR1 LNHDA, CDR2 SQIVND (reference sequence). The CDR3 extends over 16 amino acids. The CDR3 DNA sequence: TGTGCCAGTAGTATAGTCAGGACAGGGGGCACAGATACGCAGTATTTT. This sequence encodes CASSIVRTGGTDTQYF.

The chain joins TRBV7-3 to TRBJ2-1; 7 bases fit TRBD2. Germline lookup yields CDR1 SGHTA and CDR2 FQGTGA. V shed 3 bases and J 2 bases; nucleotides not matched to a gene: 4. The CDR3 consists of 15 residues. The CDR3 DNA follows: TGTGCCAGCAGCTTCTGGGCGGGAGCCTACAATGAGCAGTTCTTC. Translating gives CASSFWAGAYNEQFF.

This sequence joins TRBV18 and TRBJ2-4, with 10 bases fitting TRBD2. V lost 3 bases to trimming and J lost 4 bases; unmatched junction nucleotides: 6. The CDR3 totals 16 residues. The germline CDR1 and CDR2 sequences are KGHSH and LQKENI. The CDR3 nucleotides read TGTGCCAGCTCACCCCCCTTAGCGGGAGGAAAAAACATTCAGTACTTC. Translation gives CASSPPLAGGKNIQYF.

The chain couples TRBV7-6 to TRBJ2-1; maybe TRBD1 (6 bases). This CDR3 region has 12 residues. Trimming removed 8 bases from V and 7 bases from J, with 12 bases in between. CDR1 is SGHVS, CDR2 FNYEAQ, per germline. The CDR3 loop reads CASGTGWNEQFF. The CDR3 DNA follows: TGTGCCAGCGGAACAGGGTGGAATGAGCAGTTCTTC.

V is TRBV2 and J is TRBJ2-7; a possible D gene is TRBD2 (5 bases). The CDR3 has 13 amino acids. Germline CDR1 reads SNHLY; CDR2 reads FYNNEI. Between the trimmed V and J ends, which lost 7 bases and 1 base, there was a span of 11 bases. In DNA, the CDR3 is TGTGCCAGCATCGGGTCGGGATCCTACGAGCAGTACTTC. Translating gives CASIGSGSYEQYF.

The rearrangement links TRBV19 to TRBJ2-1; the match to TRBD2 covers 7 bases. J gave up 3 bases and V 5 bases, and 10 bases lay outside the gene matches. In germline, CDR1 is LNHDA, CDR2 SQIVND (reference sequence). The CDR3 extends over 16 amino acids. The CDR3 region is CASSPQRTRGYNEQFF. The CDR3 DNA follows: TGTGCCAGTAGTCCCCAACGGACTAGGGGCTACAATGAGCAGTTCTTC.

On this clone: Other DNA sequences in this specimen translate into the identical CDR3. The chain has TRBV7-2 and TRBJ2-7; TRBD1 agrees at 7 bases. Germline CDR1 is SGHTA and CDR2 is FQGNSA. The CDR3 runs to 14 residues. The ends lost 3 bases at V and 0 bases at J; junction bases unmatched: 2. As DNA, the CDR3 is TGTGCCAGCAGCTTGGGACAGTTCTCCTACGAGCAGTACTTC. Translated: CASSLGQFSYEQYF. The full variable domain, completed using reference TRBV7-2 and TRBJ2-7, is GAGVSQSPSNKVTEKGKDVELRCDPISGHTALYWYRQSLGQGLEFLIYFQGNSAPDKSGLPSDRFSAERTGGSVSTLTIQRTQQEDSAVYLCASSLGQFSYEQYFGPGTRLTVT.

The count of this clone is one. This chain joins TRBV7-6 and TRBJ2-1, with 8 positions matching TRBD2. The J segment lost 5 bases and the V segment lost 5 bases, leaving 11 bases of the junction unmatched. CDR3 length equals 16 residues. The germline gives CDR1 SGHVS, CDR2 FNYEAQ. This chain's CDR3 is CASSDPPSGYDNEQFF. The CDR3 DNA follows: TGTGCCAGCAGCGATCCCCCTAGCGGGTACGACAATGAGCAGTTCTTC. The full variable domain, completed using reference TRBV7-6 and TRBJ2-1, is GAGVSQSPRYKVTKRGQDVALRCDPISGHVSLYWYRQALGQGPEFLTYFNYEAQQDKSGLPNDRFSAERPEGSISTLTIQRTEQRDSAMYRCASSDPPSGYDNEQFFGPGTRLTVL.

A single count supports this clone. V and J are TRBV7-2 and TRBJ2-7; 7 positions match TRBD2. This CDR3 has 13 residues. Germline CDR1 SGHTA, CDR2 FQGNSA. V lost 8 bases and J lost 7; bases outside the gene matches: 11. CDR3 amino acids: CASYPAGVGEQYF. CDR3 DNA: TGTGCCAGCTACCCGGCGGGAGTTGGTGAGCAGTACTTC.

This clone was picked up a small number of times. This rearrangement joins TRBV7-2 to TRBJ2-1; 7 positions match TRBD2. Germline assignment: CDR1 SGHTA and CDR2 FQGNSA. The length of the CDR3 is 15 residues. The V gene end was trimmed by 1 base and the J gene end by 9 bases; junction bases not matched to a gene: 9. The CDR3 spells CASSLELAPTGEQFF. The DNA of the CDR3 is TGTGCCAGCAGCTTAGAACTAGCGCCCACAGGTGAGCAGTTCTTC.

The gene calls are TRBV7-2 and TRBJ2-7, with D possibly TRBD1 on 6 matching bases. Germline V gene lookup returns CDR1 SGHTA and CDR2 FQGNSA. V lost 1 base to trimming and J lost 3 bases, with 13 bases between them. The length of the CDR3 is 15 residues. The DNA of the CDR3 is TGTGCCAGCAGCTTAGAGACGAGGGGGTTCTACGAGCAGTACTTC. Translated, it gives CASSLETRGFYEQYF.

The genes are TRBV2 and TRBJ2-7, with 8 bases fitting TRBD2. Germline CDR1 reads SNHLY; CDR2 reads FYNNEI. With V trimmed by 3 bases and J by 2 bases, 3 bases remained unmatched. The CDR3 runs 14 residues. This CDR3 is CASSEFGRAYEQYF. Here the CDR3 DNA reads TGTGCCAGCAGTGAGTTCGGGAGGGCCTACGAGCAGTACTTC.

The chain carries TRBV6-1 and TRBJ1-2; a possible D gene is TRBD1 (6 bases). The CDR3 extends over 14 amino acids. Trimming took off 4 bases at V and 2 bases at J, with 11 bases between the two ends. The germline CDR1 and CDR2 sequences are MNHNS and SASEGT. CDR3: CASSAPGQNYGYTF. As DNA, the CDR3 is TGTGCCAGCAGTGCCCCCGGACAGAACTATGGCTACACCTTC.

V is TRBV7-9 and J is TRBJ1-2; D is perhaps TRBD1 (5 bases). The CDR3 loop spans 15 amino acids. Germline V gene sequence: CDR1 SEHNR, CDR2 FQNEAQ (reference sequence). V was pared by 5 bases and J by 6 bases, with 19 bases between. The CDR3 region is CASSPPRGENDGYTF. In DNA, the CDR3 is TGTGCCAGCAGCCCCCCCCGGGGGGAAAACGATGGCTACACCTTC.

The chain combines TRBV28 with TRBJ2-7; D is ambiguous. V lost 8 bases and J lost 1, with 18 bases in between. CDR3 length: 15 amino acids. Germline assignment: CDR1 MDHEN and CDR2 SYDVKM. The CDR3 loop is CASGNLLRLSYEQYF. In nucleotides, the CDR3 is TGTGCCAGCGGCAACCTACTCAGGCTTTCCTACGAGCAGTACTTC. The entire variable domain, with the rest obtained from reference TRBV28 and TRBJ2-7, is as follows: DVKVTQSSRYLVKRTGEKVFLECVQDMDHENMFWYRQDPGLGLRLIYFSYDVKMKEKGDIPEGYSVSREKKERFSLILESASTNQTSMYLCASGNLLRLSYEQYFGPGTRLTVT.

This sequence joins TRBV29-1 and TRBJ2-5, with a tentative D call TRBD2 (6 bases). CDR1 and CDR2 from the germline V gene are SQVTM and ANQGSEA. Trimming removed 4 bases at V and 5 bases at J, with 11 bases between. The CDR3 sequence is 12 residues long. The CDR3 region has the DNA TGCAGCGTTGTGGCGGGGTTGGAGACCCAGTACTTC. Amino acid sequence: CSVVAGLETQYF.

CDR3 amino acids: CASSGDRVNEQFF. The CDR3 bases are TGCGCCAGCAGTGGGGACAGGGTCAATGAGCAGTTCTTC. The chain links TRBV10-1 to TRBJ2-1, with 9 nucleotides matching TRBD1. The ends lost 4 bases at V and 6 bases at J; junction bases unmatched: 1. The CDR3 runs 13 residues. From germline, CDR1 is WNHNN and CDR2 SYGVQD (reference sequence).

The V and J genes are TRBV2 and TRBJ2-6, with a possible D match to TRBD1 (6 bases). Trimming removed 9 bases from V and 2 bases from J, with 17 bases in between. Per the germline V gene, CDR1 is SNHLY and CDR2 is FYNNEI. This CDR3 spans 16 amino acids. The CDR3, as DNA: TGTGCCAGTCGCAACGTTACAGGGCCTGGGGCCAACGTCCTGACTTTC. Translated: CASRNVTGPGANVLTF. The variable domain in full, completed from reference TRBV2 and TRBJ2-6, reads EPEVTQTPSHQVTQMGQEVILRCVPISNHLYFYWYRQILGQKVEFLVSFYNNEISEKSEIFDDQFSVERPDGSNFTLKIRSTKLEDSAMYFCASRNVTGPGANVLTFGAGSRLTVL.

V usage is TRBV5-1 and J usage is TRBJ2-3, with 12 bases aligning to TRBD2. The CDR3 has 16 residues. The V gene end was trimmed by 4 bases and the J gene end by 5 bases; junction bases not matched to a gene: 8. The germline V gene has CDR1 SGHRS and CDR2 YFSETQ. The CDR3 nucleotides are TGCGCCAGCAGCACCAGGACTAGCGGGAATGAAGATACGCAGTATTTT. Amino acid sequence: CASSTRTSGNEDTQYF.

The rearrangement uses TRBV5-4 and TRBJ2-3; 7 positions match TRBD2. The CDR3 length is 16 residues. Germline assignment: CDR1 SGHNT and CDR2 YYREEE (reference sequence). V was pared by 4 bases and J by 0 bases, with 8 bases of the junction left unmatched. The CDR3 reads CASSPLRESSTDTQYF. The CDR3 DNA reads TGTGCCAGCAGCCCCCTGCGGGAGAGCAGCACAGATACGCAGTATTTT.

This clone was picked up a small number of times. The chain carries TRBV5-4 and TRBJ2-7; 7 positions agree with TRBD2. The CDR3 runs to 16 residues. CDR1 SGHNT and CDR2 YYREEE come from the germline V gene (reference sequence). Trimming removed 2 bases from V and 5 bases from J; junction bases left unmatched: 13. The CDR3 here is CASSLGYGAGENEQYF. CDR3 bases: TGTGCCAGCAGCTTAGGCTATGGCGCGGGAGAAAACGAGCAGTACTTC.

The gene calls are TRBV6-1 and TRBJ1-1; no clear D gene. The CDR3 totals 13 residues. Looked up from germline, CDR1 is MNHNS and CDR2 is SASEGT. Trimming stripped 3 bases from V and 6 bases from J, with 11 bases between. The CDR3 region is CASSDSGRAEAFF. CDR3 sequence (DNA): TGTGCCAGCAGTGATTCCGGGCGGGCTGAAGCTTTCTTT.